The present T cell receptor (beta chain) was sequenced within a study of T cell changes during pregnancy in multiple sclerosis (dated by TCRdb to the late 2010s). Notes on the research overall: The study examined how the T cell repertoire changed over the course of pregnancy in women with multiple sclerosis.

Trimming takes 8 bases from V and 5 bases from J, and the germline ends sit 18 bases apart. The CDR3 holds 14 amino acids from the cysteine to the phenylalanine. The entry retains the CDR3 DNA only, 42 bases that are in frame from base 1. Sequences SEHNR (CDR1) and FQNEAQ (CDR2) are obtained from the germline V gene (reference sequence). This clone appeared once. No cognate antigen has been identified for it. No much larger clone is present one base from it, and per-base qualities are unavailable. Library creation used the immunoSEQ multiplex PCR assay. In TCRdb, the immuneACCESS table is reduced to in-frame sequences with V and J assigned. These tables do not hold every clone; where another copy was compared, an unresolved V gene accounts for under half, and the others remain unexplained. Here the sample has around 51,000 clones; roughly 94% occur a single time. The top ten clones comprise less than 0.65% of the sample.

The chain links TRBV7-9 with TRBJ1-1; D gene: possibly TRBD1, on 6 matching bases. The sequencing used CD4+ T cells from peripheral blood mononuclear cells, collected in the second trimester of pregnancy. This clonotype originated in a female donor with multiple sclerosis, enrolled in a pregnancy study. The CDR3 amino acid sequence is: CASLLLGAGTEAFF. In nucleotide form, the sequence is TGTGCCAGCTTACTACTGGGGGCAGGAACTGAAGCTTTCTTT.